This T cell receptor (beta chain) was captured by sequencing in a study of T cell responses to AZD1222 COVID-19 vaccine. The data were produced by immunoSEQ multiplex PCR, yet TCRdb's version contains in-frame clones alone and is incomplete. The table shows under 140,000 clones, with 94% occurring only once. This CDR3 spans 15 amino acids. V lost 5 bases, J lost 8 bases, and 7 bases stayed unmatched. Germline V gene sequence: CDR1 LNHDA, CDR2 SQIVND (reference sequence). This specimen consisted of peripheral blood, obtained 28 days after the second AZD1222 dose. This clonotype was sampled from an adult who received the AZD1222 COVID-19 vaccine. V usage is TRBV19 and J usage is TRBJ2-1, with TRBD1 matching 12 bases. The CDR3 DNA is TGTGCCAGTAGTGAACCGGGACAGGGGGCACATGAGCAGTTCTTC. Residues: CASSEPGQGAHEQFF. The full variable domain, its missing parts supplied by reference TRBV19 and TRBJ2-1, is DGGITQSPKYLFRKEGQNVTLSCEQNLNHDAMYWYRQDPGQGLRLIYYSQIVNDFQKGDIAEGYSVSREKKESFPLTVTSAQKNPTAFYLCASSEPGQGAHEQFFGPGTRLTVL.